This T cell receptor beta chain was recorded in a study of Ad26.COV2.S vaccination and SARS-CoV-2 variants. Whole-study context: Doses of Ad26.COV2.S were injected into muscle once or twice, 56 days apart. Findings of the study overall: Following vaccination, spike-specific CD8+ and CD4+ T cell responses reportedly exhibited substantial breadth.

With regard to this clone: Its specificity is unknown.

The CDR3 extends over 16 amino acids. From germline, CDR1 is SGHNT and CDR2 YYREEE (reference sequence). V trimming: 3 bases; J trimming: 4 bases; junction bases outside the gene matches: 10. Treatment indicated: approximately 18 received Ad26.COV2.S at low or high dose, single or two shots; 5 received placebo; per-sample allocation not given. Sample collection was performed on day 63 after the first vaccine or placebo injection. SARS-CoV-2 spike from the Wuhan strain was encoded by the vaccine, an Ad26 vector. TCRdb's copy holds only in-frame clones and misses some; the assay was immunoSEQ multiplex PCR. The table lists 410,000 or so clones, about 90% of them singletons, with around 1.7% in the top ten.

This chain uses TRBV5-4 with TRBJ2-3, with 8 bases matching TRBD2. Source: peripheral blood, taken in a trial of Ad26.COV2.S vaccine versus placebo. The TCR originated in a person aged 18 to 65 who received the Ad26.COV2.S COVID-19 vaccine or a placebo. CDR3 nucleotides: TGTGCCAGCAGCTACACGGGACTAGTCTACTCAGATACGCAGTATTTT. It specifies CASSYTGLVYSDTQYF. Full variable domain (remainder filled in from reference TRBV5-4 and TRBJ2-3): ETGVTQSPTHLIKTRGQQVTLRCSSQSGHNTVSWYQQALGQGPQFIFQYYREEENGRGNFPPRFSGLQFPNYSSELNVNALELDDSALYLCASSYTGLVYSDTQYFGPGTRLTVL.